This entry lists 26 T cell receptor beta chains sequenced from one sample in a study of control samples from healthy donors and cancer patients. Data came from immunoSEQ multiplex PCR; TCRdb stores just in-frame clones and leaves some out. The sample has 80,000 to 100,000 clones; around 88% are singletons. Sequencing was performed on blood. The receptors were sampled from a man between 25 and 39 years old in good health.

The genes are TRBV6-6 and TRBJ2-7, with D hard to call. The V gene lost 2 bases and the J gene lost 6 bases, with 14 bases spanning the gap. Germline-derived CDR1 and CDR2 are MNHNY and SVGAGI (reference sequence). The CDR3 is made up of 14 amino acids. Here the CDR3 reads CASSYEVQAREQYF. CDR3 coding DNA: TGTGCCAGCAGTTACGAGGTTCAGGCACGCGAGCAGTACTTC.

This chain connects TRBV5-1 to TRBJ2-2, with unresolved D. The CDR3 sequence is 16 residues long. CDR1 and CDR2 (germline): SGHRS, YFSETQ. Trimming stripped 0 bases from V and 1 base from J, with 10 bases between. CDR3: CASSLGVSMNTGELFF. CDR3 DNA sequence: TGCGCCAGCAGCTTGGGGGTCAGTATGAACACCGGGGAGCTGTTTTTT.

The chain has TRBV9 and TRBJ2-3, with D perhaps matching TRBD1 (5 bases). Trimming took off 0 bases at V and 3 bases at J, with 8 bases between the two ends. This CDR3 is built from 14 residues. Looked up from germline, CDR1 is SGDLS and CDR2 is YYNGEE. CDR3 nucleotides: TGTGCCAGCAGCGTAGAAAAGGGGACAGATACGCAGTATTTT. Protein sequence: CASSVEKGTDTQYF.

The chain has TRBV3-1 (or the pseudogene TRBV3-2) and TRBJ2-2, with 7 positions matching TRBD1. The CDR3 covers 15 residues. V was pared by 1 base and J by 7 bases, with 6 bases of the junction left unmatched. Germline values: CDR1 LGHDT, CDR2 YNNKEL (reference sequence). The CDR3 coding sequence is TGTGCCAGCAGCCAAGCTCCTCAGGGGGTCGGGGAGCTGTTTTTT. This sequence encodes CASSQAPQGVGELFF.

The chain uses TRBV27 and TRBJ2-2; 8 bases map to TRBD1. V lost 3 bases, J lost 3 bases, and 3 bases stayed unmatched. Germline CDR1 reads MNHEY; CDR2 reads SMNVEV (reference sequence). This CDR3 is 15 amino acids long. The CDR3 DNA sequence: TGTGCCAGCAGTTTTACAGGGGGAGACACCGGGGAGCTGTTTTTT. This translates into CASSFTGGDTGELFF.

This chain connects TRBV9 to TRBJ2-1; D may be TRBD2 (6 bases). Germline V gives CDR1 SGDLS, CDR2 YYNGEE. The ends were cut back, 0 bases at V and 9 bases at J, with 16 bases in the middle. The CDR3 has 15 amino acids. The CDR3 loop is CASSVASGVGSEQFF. In DNA, the CDR3 is TGTGCCAGCAGCGTAGCGTCGGGAGTAGGGAGTGAGCAGTTCTTC.

The rearrangement links TRBV27 to TRBJ2-7, with 12 bases lining up with TRBD2. The CDR3 loop spans 15 amino acids. Germline CDR1 reads MNHEY; CDR2 reads SMNVEV (reference sequence). V trimming: 3 bases; J trimming: 0 bases; junction bases outside the gene matches: 0. CDR3 amino acids: CASSLTSGSSYEQYF. The DNA of the CDR3 is TGTGCCAGCAGTTTGACTAGCGGGAGCTCCTACGAGCAGTACTTC.

This clone was detected only once. The V call is TRBV29-1, the J call TRBJ1-1; no clear D gene. The CDR3 contains 13 residues. The V and J ends lost 0 bases and 0 bases respectively, with 5 bases between them. Germline assignment: CDR1 SQVTM and CDR2 ANQGSEA. CDR3 amino acids: CSVEDLVNTEAFF. CDR3 in DNA: TGCAGCGTTGAAGATCTAGTGAACACTGAAGCTTTCTTT.

This chain joins TRBV29-1 and TRBJ2-1; TRBD2 agrees at 9 bases. The CDR3 covers 14 residues. The V gene's germline CDR1 is SQVTM and CDR2 ANQGSEA. The J segment lost 2 bases and the V segment lost 7 bases, leaving 6 bases of the junction unmatched. This CDR3 reads CSADAGGPYNEQFF. The CDR3 bases are TGCAGCGCAGATGCGGGAGGGCCCTACAATGAGCAGTTCTTC.

This chain links TRBV14 with TRBJ2-7, with 13 positions matching TRBD2. The V segment lost 4 bases and the J segment 2 bases; nucleotides outside the gene matches: 8. Germline V gene sequence: CDR1 SGHDN, CDR2 FVKESK. The CDR3 sequence is 17 residues long. The CDR3 nucleotides are TGTGCCAGCAGCCGGGGGACTAGCGGGATGGGCACCTACGAGCAGTACTTC. As protein: CASSRGTSGMGTYEQYF.

The chain's CDR3 is CASSQRVTYGYTF. In DNA form, the CDR3 reads TGTGCCAGCAGCCAGAGGGTTACCTATGGCTACACCTTC. This sequence joins TRBV3-1 (or the pseudogene TRBV3-2) and TRBJ1-2; D gene ambiguous. Germline values: CDR1 LGHDT, CDR2 YNNKEL (reference sequence). V was trimmed by 3 bases and J by 4 bases, leaving 9 bases between them. This CDR3 comprises 13 residues.

J is TRBJ2-5 and V is TRBV4-1; 9 bases are a match to TRBD1. The junction had 7 bases not matched to a gene; V was cut back by 3 bases and J by 5 bases. This CDR3 contains 15 residues. Germline V gene lookup returns CDR1 MGHRA and CDR2 YSYEKL. CDR3 in amino acids: CASSQPTGGVETQYF. Here the CDR3 DNA reads TGCGCCAGCAGCCAGCCTACAGGGGGCGTCGAGACCCAGTACTTC.

The CDR3 DNA reads as TGTGCCAGTAGTAGACGAGGGGGGACCCCTAACTATGGCTACACCTTC. Encoded protein: CASSRRGGTPNYGYTF. This chain connects TRBV19 to TRBJ1-2; a possible D gene is TRBD1 (6 bases). V lost 4 bases and J lost 0, with 15 bases in between. Looked up from germline, CDR1 is LNHDA and CDR2 is SQIVND (reference sequence). This CDR3 spans 16 amino acids.

This chain connects TRBV19 to TRBJ2-3; 9 nucleotides match TRBD2. Germline CDR1 and CDR2: LNHDA and SQIVND (reference sequence). V lost 7 bases and J lost 0; bases outside the gene matches: 17. This CDR3 region has 19 residues. The CDR3 loop is CASTPSGASPGFSTDTQYF. CDR3 nucleotide sequence: TGTGCCAGTACCCCTAGCGGGGCCAGCCCGGGTTTTAGCACAGATACGCAGTATTTT.

V usage is TRBV9 and J usage is TRBJ1-1, with a tentative D call TRBD1 (6 bases). The V end was cut by 5 bases, the J end by 0 bases, with 11 bases between. CDR3 length equals 14 residues. CDR1 and CDR2 from the germline V gene are SGDLS and YYNGEE. This CDR3 is CASSLRQVNTEAFF. Written as DNA, the CDR3 is TGTGCCAGCAGTCTTCGACAGGTGAACACTGAAGCTTTCTTT.

The chain combines TRBV19 with TRBJ1-2; the match to TRBD1 covers 9 bases. CDR1 is LNHDA and CDR2 is SQIVND in the germline V gene (reference sequence). The CDR3 sequence is 13 residues long. The trim removed 10 bases at V and 3 bases at J, leaving 6 bases unmatched. The CDR3 region is CATRRQGDYGYTF. The CDR3 coding sequence is TGTGCCACCAGACGACAGGGGGACTATGGCTACACCTTC.

The chain joins TRBV19 to TRBJ2-7; possibly TRBD1 for D (6 bases). Germline CDR1 is LNHDA and CDR2 is SQIVND (reference sequence). The CDR3 length is 16 residues. Trimming stripped 2 bases from V and 6 bases from J, with 20 bases between. This chain's CDR3 is CASSIHMTGGNAEQYF. CDR3 in DNA: TGTGCCAGTAGTATACATATGACTGGGGGCAACGCCGAGCAGTACTTC.

The J gene is TRBJ2-3, the V gene TRBV7-9; possibly TRBD1 for D (5 bases). V was clipped by 5 bases and J by 4 bases, with 10 bases between them. Germline V lookup: CDR1 SEHNR, CDR2 FQNEAQ (reference sequence). This CDR3 region has 13 residues. The CDR3 sequence: CASSPKGPDTQYF. DNA of the CDR3: TGTGCCAGCAGCCCTAAGGGGCCAGATACGCAGTATTTT. The variable domain in full, completed from reference TRBV7-9 and TRBJ2-3, reads DTGVSQNPRHKITKRGQNVTFRCDPISEHNRLYWYRQTLGQGPEFLTYFQNEAQLEKSRLLSDRFSAERPKGSFSTLEIQRTEQGDSAMYLCASSPKGPDTQYFGPGTRLTVL.

V gene TRBV19 combines with J gene TRBJ1-1; 7 bases line up with TRBD1. V was pared by 4 bases and J by 4 bases, with 9 bases of the junction left unmatched. The CDR3 is 15 amino acids. Germline loops: CDR1 LNHDA, CDR2 SQIVND (reference sequence). This CDR3 is CASSKDRVRATEAFF. For the CDR3, the DNA is TGTGCCAGTAGTAAAGACAGGGTCCGGGCCACTGAAGCTTTCTTT.

V gene TRBV7-6 combines with J gene TRBJ2-7, with 7 nucleotides matching TRBD1. The V and J ends lost 1 base and 7 bases, in that order; junction bases with no gene match: 7. Germline CDR1 reads SGHVS; CDR2 reads FNYEAQ. CDR3 length equals 14 residues. CDR3 sequence (DNA): TGTGCCAGCAGCTTAGGGGCAGGGGGTCATGAGCAGTACTTC. Translated: CASSLGAGGHEQYF.

V and J are TRBV6-2 or TRBV6-3 and TRBJ2-7; 9 positions match TRBD1. This CDR3 has 15 amino acids. V was clipped by 4 bases and J by 5 bases; unmatched bases: 9. In germline, CDR1 is MNHEY, CDR2 SVGEGT. CDR3 nucleotide sequence: TGTGCCAGCAGTTCCACGTCCCGGGACAGGGACGAGCAGTACTTC. Its translation is CASSSTSRDRDEQYF.

V gene TRBV5-1 combines with J gene TRBJ2-7, with 7 bases aligning to TRBD1. V gave up 4 bases and J gave up 3 bases; unmatched junction bases: 7. Germline V gene lookup returns CDR1 SGHRS and CDR2 YFSETQ. This CDR3 comprises 14 residues. The CDR3 sequence is CASSGPGQIYEQYF. The CDR3 region has the DNA TGCGCCAGCAGCGGCCCGGGACAGATCTACGAGCAGTACTTC.

This clone was seen more than once but under ten times. The J gene is TRBJ2-7, the V gene TRBV30; unclear D gene. Germline assignment: CDR1 GTSNPN and CDR2 SVGIG (reference sequence). This CDR3 contains 14 residues. The V gene lost 4 bases and the J gene lost 4 bases, with 17 bases spanning the gap. CDR3 loop: CAWNQEEFLYEQYF. The CDR3 nucleotides read TGTGCCTGGAACCAGGAAGAGTTTTTGTACGAGCAGTACTTC.

This clone showed up just a few times. This chain links TRBV2 with TRBJ2-1; D is uncertain. Trimming cost V 6 bases and J 10 bases, with 13 bases left between them. The CDR3 is 12 residues long. Germline loops: CDR1 SNHLY, CDR2 FYNNEI. CDR3 in amino acids: CASSPRMGEQFF. In DNA form, the CDR3 reads TGTGCCAGCAGCCCCCGGATGGGCGAGCAGTTCTTC. Looking up the rest from reference TRBV2 and TRBJ2-1 gives the full variable domain: EPEVTQTPSHQVTQMGQEVILRCVPISNHLYFYWYRQILGQKVEFLVSFYNNEISEKSEIFDDQFSVERPDGSNFTLKIRSTKLEDSAMYFCASSPRMGEQFFGPGTRLTVL.

The V and J genes are TRBV19 and TRBJ2-1; D is unresolved. Germline V gene data show CDR1 as LNHDA and CDR2 as SQIVND (reference sequence). CDR3 size: 14 residues. V was shortened by 10 bases and J by 1 base, with 14 bases between the two germline ends. CDR3 in amino acids: CATPLASSYNEQFF. The CDR3 DNA is TGTGCCACCCCCCTGGCCTCATCCTACAATGAGCAGTTCTTC.

The chain combines TRBV11-2 with TRBJ1-1; D might be TRBD1 (5 bases). CDR1 is SGHAT, CDR2 FQNNGV, per germline. This CDR3 contains 12 residues. V lost 5 bases, J lost 11 bases, and 15 bases lay in between. In DNA form, the CDR3 reads TGTGCCAGCAGCCCGGGACCTTGGTGGGCTTTCTTT. Protein: CASSPGPWWAFF.